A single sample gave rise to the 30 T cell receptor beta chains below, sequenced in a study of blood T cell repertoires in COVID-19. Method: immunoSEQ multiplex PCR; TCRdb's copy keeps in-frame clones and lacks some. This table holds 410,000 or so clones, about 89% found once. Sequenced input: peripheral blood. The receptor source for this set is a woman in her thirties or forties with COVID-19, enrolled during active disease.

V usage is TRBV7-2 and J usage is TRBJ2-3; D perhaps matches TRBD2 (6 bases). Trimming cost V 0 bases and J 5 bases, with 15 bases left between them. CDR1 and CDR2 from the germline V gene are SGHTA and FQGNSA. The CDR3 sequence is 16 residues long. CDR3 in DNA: TGTGCCAGCAGCTTAGCCGGGGTCCAAGCGGGAGATACGCAGTATTTT. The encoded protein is CASSLAGVQAGDTQYF.

CDR3 residues: CASSLGGQMNTEAFF. In DNA form, the CDR3 reads TGCGCCAGCAGCTTAGGTGGACAGATGAACACTGAAGCTTTCTTT. This chain connects TRBV5-1 to TRBJ1-1; weak D call: TRBD1 (6 bases). The CDR3 runs 15 residues. Germline assignment: CDR1 SGHRS and CDR2 YFSETQ. V shed 2 bases and J shed 0 bases, with 11 bases lying between them.

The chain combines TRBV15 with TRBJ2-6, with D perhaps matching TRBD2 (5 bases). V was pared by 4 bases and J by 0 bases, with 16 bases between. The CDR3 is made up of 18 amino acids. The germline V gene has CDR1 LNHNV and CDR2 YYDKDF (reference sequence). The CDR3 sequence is CATSTLRGKLSGANVLTF. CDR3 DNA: TGTGCCACCAGCACCCTTCGGGGAAAGCTCTCTGGGGCCAACGTCCTGACTTTC.

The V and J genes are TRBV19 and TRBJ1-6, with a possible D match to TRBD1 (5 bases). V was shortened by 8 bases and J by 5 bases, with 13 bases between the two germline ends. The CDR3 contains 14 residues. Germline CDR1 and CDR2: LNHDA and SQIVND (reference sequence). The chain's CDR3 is CASGDGGDNSPLHF. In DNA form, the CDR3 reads TGTGCCAGTGGAGACGGGGGTGATAATTCACCCCTCCACTTT.

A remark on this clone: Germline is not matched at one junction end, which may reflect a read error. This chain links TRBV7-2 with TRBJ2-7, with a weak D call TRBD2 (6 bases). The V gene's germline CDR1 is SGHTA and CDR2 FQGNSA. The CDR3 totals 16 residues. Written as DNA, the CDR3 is TGTGCCAGCAGTTTAGCCTCAGGGACGCGGGGCTACGAGCAGTACTTC. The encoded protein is CASSLASGTRGYEQYF.

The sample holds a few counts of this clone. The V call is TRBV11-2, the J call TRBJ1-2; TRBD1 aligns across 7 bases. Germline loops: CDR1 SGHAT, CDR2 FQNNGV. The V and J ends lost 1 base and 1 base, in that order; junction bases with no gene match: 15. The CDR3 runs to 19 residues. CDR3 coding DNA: TGTGCCAGCAGCTTAGCCGCCCCCGTGGACAGGAGGGTTAACTATGGCTACACCTTC. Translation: CASSLAAPVDRRVNYGYTF.

CDR3 region: CASKQDMNTEAFF. The CDR3 DNA reads as TGTGCCAGTAAACAGGACATGAACACTGAAGCTTTCTTT. V usage is TRBV6-5 and J usage is TRBJ1-1; possibly TRBD1 for D (5 bases). This CDR3 region has 13 residues. V was pared by 9 bases and J by 0 bases, with 11 bases between. In germline, CDR1 is MNHEY, CDR2 SVGAGI.

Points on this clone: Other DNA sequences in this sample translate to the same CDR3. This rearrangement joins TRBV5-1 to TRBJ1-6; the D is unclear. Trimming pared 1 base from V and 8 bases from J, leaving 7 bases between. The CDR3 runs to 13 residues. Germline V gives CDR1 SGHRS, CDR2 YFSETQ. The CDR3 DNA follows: TGCGCCAGCAGCTTGAAGTTAGATTCACCCCTCCACTTT. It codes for CASSLKLDSPLHF.

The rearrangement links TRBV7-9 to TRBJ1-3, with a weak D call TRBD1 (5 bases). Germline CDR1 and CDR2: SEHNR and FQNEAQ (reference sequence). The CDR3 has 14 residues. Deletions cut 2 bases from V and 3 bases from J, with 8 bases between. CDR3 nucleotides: TGTGCCAGCAGCTTATTAGGGGTTGGAAACACCATATATTTT. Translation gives CASSLLGVGNTIYF.

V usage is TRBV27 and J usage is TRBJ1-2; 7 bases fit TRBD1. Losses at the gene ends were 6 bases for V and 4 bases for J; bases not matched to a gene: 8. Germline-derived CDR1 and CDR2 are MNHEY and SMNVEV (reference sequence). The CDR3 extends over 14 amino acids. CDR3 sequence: CASSRGTASYGYTF. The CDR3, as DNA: TGTGCCAGCAGCCGAGGGACAGCTAGCTATGGCTACACCTTC.

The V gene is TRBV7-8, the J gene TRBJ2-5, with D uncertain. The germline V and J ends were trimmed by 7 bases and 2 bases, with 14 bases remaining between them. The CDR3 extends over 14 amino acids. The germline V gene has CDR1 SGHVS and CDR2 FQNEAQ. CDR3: CASKLAQRQETQYF. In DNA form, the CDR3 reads TGTGCCAGCAAATTAGCCCAGAGGCAAGAGACCCAGTACTTC.

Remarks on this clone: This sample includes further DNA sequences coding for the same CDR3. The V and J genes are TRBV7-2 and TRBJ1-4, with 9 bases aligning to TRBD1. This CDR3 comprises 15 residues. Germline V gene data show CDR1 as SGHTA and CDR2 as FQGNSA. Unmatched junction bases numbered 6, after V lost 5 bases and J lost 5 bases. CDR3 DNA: TGTGCCAGCAGCGCGGACAGGGGAAAGAATGAAAAACTGTTTTTT. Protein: CASSADRGKNEKLFF.

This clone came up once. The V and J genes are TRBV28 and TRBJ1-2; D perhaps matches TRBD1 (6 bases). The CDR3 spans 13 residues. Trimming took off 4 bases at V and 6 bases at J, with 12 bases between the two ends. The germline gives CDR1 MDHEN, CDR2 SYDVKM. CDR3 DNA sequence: TGTGCCAGCAGTTACCAGGGGCGCGATGGCTACACCTTC. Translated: CASSYQGRDGYTF.

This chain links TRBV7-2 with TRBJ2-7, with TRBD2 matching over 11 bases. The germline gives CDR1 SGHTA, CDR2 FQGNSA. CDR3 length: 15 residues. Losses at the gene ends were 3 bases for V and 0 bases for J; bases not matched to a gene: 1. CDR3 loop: CASSLGLADSYEQYF. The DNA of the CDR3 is TGTGCCAGCAGCTTGGGACTAGCGGACTCCTACGAGCAGTACTTC. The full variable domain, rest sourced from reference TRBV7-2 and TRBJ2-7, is GAGVSQSPSNKVTEKGKDVELRCDPISGHTALYWYRQSLGQGLEFLIYFQGNSAPDKSGLPSDRFSAERTGGSVSTLTIQRTQQEDSAVYLCASSLGLADSYEQYFGPGTRLTVT.

The CDR3 DNA is TGTGCCAGCAGTTTGGGCTCCCTCAACAATGAGCAGTTCTTC. This gives the protein CASSLGSLNNEQFF. The chain employs TRBV6-6 and TRBJ2-1, with D unclear. Trimming left V 4 bases short and J 5 bases short, with 12 bases between. The length of the CDR3 is 14 residues. CDR1 MNHNY and CDR2 SVGAGI come from the germline V gene (reference sequence).

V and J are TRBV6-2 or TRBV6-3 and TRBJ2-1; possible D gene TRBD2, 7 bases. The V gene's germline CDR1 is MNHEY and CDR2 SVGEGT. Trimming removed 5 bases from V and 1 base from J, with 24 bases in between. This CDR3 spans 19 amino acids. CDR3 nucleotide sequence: TGTGCCAGCAGTAGGGGGGGCGGGACCGGTTCGGGTTCCTACAATGAGCAGTTCTTC. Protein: CASSRGGGTGSGSYNEQFF.

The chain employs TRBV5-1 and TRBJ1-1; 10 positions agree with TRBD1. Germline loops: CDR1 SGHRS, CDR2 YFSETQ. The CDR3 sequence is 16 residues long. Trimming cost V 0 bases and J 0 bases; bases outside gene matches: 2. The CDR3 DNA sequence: TGCGCCAGCAGCTTGGGACAGGGGGCGCTGAACACTGAAGCTTTCTTT. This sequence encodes CASSLGQGALNTEAFF. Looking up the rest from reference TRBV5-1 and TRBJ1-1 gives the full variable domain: KAGVTQTPRYLIKTRGQQVTLSCSPISGHRSVSWYQQTPGQGLQFLFEYFSETQRNKGNFPGRFSGRQFSNSRSEMNVSTLELGDSALYLCASSLGQGALNTEAFFGQGTRLTVV.

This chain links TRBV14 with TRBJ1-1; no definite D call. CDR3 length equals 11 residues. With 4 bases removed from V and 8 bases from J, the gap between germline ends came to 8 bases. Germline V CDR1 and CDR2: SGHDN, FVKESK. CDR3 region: CASSPPGEAFF. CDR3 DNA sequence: TGTGCCAGCAGCCCTCCGGGGGAAGCTTTCTTT.

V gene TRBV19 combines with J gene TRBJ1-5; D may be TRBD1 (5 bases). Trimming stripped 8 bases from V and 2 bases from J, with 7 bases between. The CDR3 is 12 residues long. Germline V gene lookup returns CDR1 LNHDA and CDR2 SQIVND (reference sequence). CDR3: CASGGGNQPQHF. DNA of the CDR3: TGTGCCAGTGGGGGGGGCAATCAGCCCCAGCATTTT.

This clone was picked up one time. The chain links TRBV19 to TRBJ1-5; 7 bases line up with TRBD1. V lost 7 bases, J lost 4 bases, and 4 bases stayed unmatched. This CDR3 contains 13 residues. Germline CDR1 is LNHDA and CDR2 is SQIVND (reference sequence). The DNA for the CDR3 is TGTGCCAGTAAAGACAGGGTAAATCAGCCCCAGCATTTT. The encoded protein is CASKDRVNQPQHF.

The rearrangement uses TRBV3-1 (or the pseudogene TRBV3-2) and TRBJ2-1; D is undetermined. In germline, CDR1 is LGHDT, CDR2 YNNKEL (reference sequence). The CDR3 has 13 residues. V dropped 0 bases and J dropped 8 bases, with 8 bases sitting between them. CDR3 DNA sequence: TGTGCCAGCAGCCAAGATCTGCGAGATGAGCAGTTCTTC. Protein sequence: CASSQDLRDEQFF.

The CDR3 bases are TGTGCCAGTACCAAAGGCAGGGGGTACACCGGGGAGCTGTTTTTT. Amino acid sequence: CASTKGRGYTGELFF. This chain links TRBV19 with TRBJ2-2; 7 nucleotides match TRBD1. This CDR3 is built from 15 residues. J was trimmed by 3 bases and V by 7 bases; bases with no gene match: 8. Germline V gives CDR1 LNHDA, CDR2 SQIVND (reference sequence).

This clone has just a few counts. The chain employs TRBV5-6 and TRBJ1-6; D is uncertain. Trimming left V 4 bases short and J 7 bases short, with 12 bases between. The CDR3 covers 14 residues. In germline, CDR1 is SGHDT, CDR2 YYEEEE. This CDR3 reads CASSPGRGNSPLHF. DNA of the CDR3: TGTGCCAGCAGCCCAGGTCGGGGAAATTCACCCCTCCACTTT.

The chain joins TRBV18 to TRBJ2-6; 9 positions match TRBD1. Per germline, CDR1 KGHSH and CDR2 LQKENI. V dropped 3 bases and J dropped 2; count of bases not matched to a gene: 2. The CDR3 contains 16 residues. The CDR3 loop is CASSPTGGTGANVLTF. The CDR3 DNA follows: TGTGCCAGCTCACCGACAGGGGGAACTGGGGCCAACGTCCTGACTTTC.

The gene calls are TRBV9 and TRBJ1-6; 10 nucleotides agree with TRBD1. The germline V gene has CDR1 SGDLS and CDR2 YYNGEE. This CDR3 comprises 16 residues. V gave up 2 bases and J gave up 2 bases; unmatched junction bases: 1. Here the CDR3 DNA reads TGTGCCAGCAGCGTTGGACAGGGGGCCTATAATTCACCCCTCCACTTT. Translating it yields CASSVGQGAYNSPLHF.

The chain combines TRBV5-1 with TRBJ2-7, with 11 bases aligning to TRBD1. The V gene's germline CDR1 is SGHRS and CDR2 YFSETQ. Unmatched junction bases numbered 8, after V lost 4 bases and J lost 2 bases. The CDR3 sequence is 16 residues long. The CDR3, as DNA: TGCGCCAGCAGCACGGGACCGGGACAGGGGGCCTACGAGCAGTACTTC. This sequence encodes CASSTGPGQGAYEQYF.

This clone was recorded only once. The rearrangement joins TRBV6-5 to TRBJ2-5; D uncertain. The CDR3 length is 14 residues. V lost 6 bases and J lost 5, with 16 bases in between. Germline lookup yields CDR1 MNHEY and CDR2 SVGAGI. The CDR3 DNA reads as TGTGCCAGCAGCACTCGCGCAGGTCGGGAGACCCAGTACTTC. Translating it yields CASSTRAGRETQYF.

This CDR3 is CASSTTAADEAFF. The DNA for the CDR3 is TGTGCCAGCAGCACGACGGCGGCAGATGAAGCTTTCTTT. V gene TRBV7-3 combines with J gene TRBJ1-1, with D uncertain. Trimming took 5 bases from V and 7 from J, leaving 14 bases between them. In germline, CDR1 is SGHTA, CDR2 FQGTGA. This CDR3 has 13 residues.

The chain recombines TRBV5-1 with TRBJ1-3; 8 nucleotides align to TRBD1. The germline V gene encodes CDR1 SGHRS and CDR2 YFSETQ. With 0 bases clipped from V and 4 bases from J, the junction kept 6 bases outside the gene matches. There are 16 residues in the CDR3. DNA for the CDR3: TGCGCCAGCAGCTTGGTGTCGGGGGACAGGGGAAACACCATATATTTT. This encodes CASSLVSGDRGNTIYF.

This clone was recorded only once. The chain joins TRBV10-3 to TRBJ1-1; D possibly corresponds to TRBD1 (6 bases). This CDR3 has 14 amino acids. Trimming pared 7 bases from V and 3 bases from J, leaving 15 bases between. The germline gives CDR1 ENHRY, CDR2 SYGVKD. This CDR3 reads CAITVEQGDTEAFF. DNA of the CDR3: TGTGCCATCACGGTAGAACAGGGCGACACTGAAGCTTTCTTT.